These T cell receptor beta chains were read from a single sample in a study of T-cell memory formation after mild COVID-19. MiXCR, run by TCRdb on the 5' RACE reads, gives a single entry per CDR3 protein. The data hold approximately 300,000 distinct CDR3 sequences, with about a sixth observed a single time. Sequencing was performed on PBMCs or a T cell subset sorted from them (not recorded which). Every receptor here comes from a man aged 18-30 years who had mild COVID-19 (a few samples of this study predate the infection). Cell type and time point are not known. Each CDR3 is given with its conserved first and last residue. The D gene is left open where the match is weak. The size field is filled for only some rows; it gives once, few, many or a size class.

v_gene	abundance	d_gene	j_gene	CDR3nt	CDR3aa
TRBV6-4	few	TRBD1	TRBJ2-3	TGTGCCAGCAGTGAGGAGACAGGGGGCCCAGATACGCAGTATTTT	CASSEETGGPDTQYF
TRBV7-2	.	.	TRBJ1-5	TGTGCCAGCAGCGCTACCATGGAGATCGCGCCCCAGCATTTT	CASSATMEIAPQHF
TRBV6-6	.	.	TRBJ1-3	TGTGCCAGCAGTTACGAGGTTTACTCTGGAAACACCATATATTTT	CASSYEVYSGNTIYF
TRBV15	.	TRBD1	TRBJ1-5	TGTGCCACCAGCAAGGGGACAGGGGGGGACAATCAGCCCCAGCATTTT	CATSKGTGGDNQPQHF
TRBV7-8	.	TRBD1	TRBJ2-7	TGTGCCAGCAGCTTAGTCCGGACAGGAGTAGTGAGCGACGAGCAGTACTTC	CASSLVRTGVVSDEQYF
TRBV5-1	.	.	TRBJ2-3	TGCGCCAGCAGCTCGGAGCGGGTCACAGATACGCAGTATTTT	CASSSERVTDTQYF
TRBV12-3/TRBV12-4	many	.	TRBJ2-5	TGTGCCAGCAGTGATCCGGGACGCCAAGAGACCCAGTACTTC	CASSDPGRQETQYF
TRBV7-3	few	TRBD2	TRBJ2-2	TGTGCCAGCAGCCCACGGGGGGAGTCCGGGGAGCTGTTTTTT	CASSPRGESGELFF
TRBV5-1	.	TRBD2	TRBJ2-3	TGCGCCAGCACCCCCGGTTGGCGGGGGGTAGCCACAGATACGCAGTATTTT	CASTPGWRGVATDTQYF
TRBV11-2	.	.	TRBJ1-1	TGTGCCAGCAGCTTTTCATACACTGAAGCTTTCTTT	CASSFSYTEAFF
TRBV5-1	few	.	TRBJ1-5	TGCGCCAGCAGCTTGGGGGTCGGGCAGCCCCAGCATTTT	CASSLGVGQPQHF
TRBV6-2/TRBV6-3	few	TRBD2	TRBJ2-1	TGTGCCAGCACTTGGACTAGCTCTTCTGAGCAGTTCTTC	CASTWTSSSEQFF
TRBV11-3	few	.	TRBJ2-3	TGTGCCAGCAGCCCATCGGACAGCACAGATACGCAGTATTTT	CASSPSDSTDTQYF
TRBV28	.	.	TRBJ2-2	TGTGCCAGCAGCTTTGGGTCATTGCAAAACACCGGGGAGCTGTTTTTT	CASSFGSLQNTGELFF
TRBV9	.	.	TRBJ2-5	TGTGCCAGCAGCGTGGCCCCTTCGGGGGCAGAGACCCAGTACTTC	CASSVAPSGAETQYF
TRBV12-3/TRBV12-4	.	TRBD2	TRBJ2-7	TGTGCCAGCAGTTTACCGGGACTAGCGGGGTTCTACGAGCAGTACTTC	CASSLPGLAGFYEQYF
TRBV10-3	few	.	TRBJ2-7	TGTGCCACCGCTAAAGGGGCCCACGAGCAGTACTTC	CATAKGAHEQYF
TRBV7-9	few	TRBD1	TRBJ2-2	TGTGCCAGCAGCTTAGAGGGACAGGGATCTGAAACCGGGGAGCTGTTTTTT	CASSLEGQGSETGELFF
TRBV25-1	few	.	TRBJ2-3	TGTGCCAGCAGTGATCCGGGGCAGGGCTTGGGTACGCAGTATTTT	CASSDPGQGLGTQYF
TRBV20-1	many	.	TRBJ2-2	TGCAGTGCTAGTCCCGGCGGGGAGCTGTTTTTT	CSASPGGELFF
TRBV25-1	few	.	TRBJ2-6	TGTGCCAGCAGTGAATCGTGGGCGGCTGGGGCCAACGTCCTGACTTTC	CASSESWAAGANVLTF
TRBV7-9	many	TRBD1	TRBJ2-7	TGTGCCAGCAGCTTAGTCGGACAGGGTCTCGAGCAGTACTTC	CASSLVGQGLEQYF
TRBV7-9	many	.	TRBJ2-1	TGTGCCAGCAGCTTAGTTGGAGGGTGGAATGAGCAGTTCTTC	CASSLVGGWNEQFF
TRBV29-1	.	.	TRBJ1-3	TGCAGCGCCGTAAGGAGAAACACCATATATTTT	CSAVRRNTIYF
TRBV5-1	few	.	TRBJ1-2	TGCGCCAGCAGCTTGGCGATCGGCTCCTATGGCTACACCTTC	CASSLAIGSYGYTF
TRBV9	.	.	TRBJ1-4	TGTGCCAGCAGCGCCCAGGGGATGAATGAAAAACTGTTTTTT	CASSAQGMNEKLFF
TRBV27	few	.	TRBJ2-7	TGTGCCAGCAGTTCCACAGAATTCCTCTACGAGCAGTACTTC	CASSSTEFLYEQYF
TRBV27	.	TRBD1	TRBJ1-6	TGTGCCAGCAGCCTGACAGGGGGAGTTAAAAATTCACCCCTCCACTTT	CASSLTGGVKNSPLHF
TRBV6-5	.	TRBD1	TRBJ2-2	TGTGCCAGCAGTCCACAGGGGGTTGAGACCGGGGAGCTGTTTTTT	CASSPQGVETGELFF
TRBV6-2/TRBV6-3	.	.	TRBJ2-2	TGTGCCAGCGGCCTAGTAGGGATCGGGGAGCTGTTTTTT	CASGLVGIGELFF
TRBV5-1	few	.	TRBJ2-4	TGCGCCAGCAGCTTGGCCGAAGGGGGAAACATTCAGTACTTC	CASSLAEGGNIQYF
TRBV6-5	.	TRBD1	TRBJ1-2	TGTGCCAGCAGCAAAGGGGGCAGGGGCTATGGCTACACCTTC	CASSKGGRGYGYTF
TRBV7-9	.	.	TRBJ2-6	TGTGCCAGCAGCCTCCGGTTGGCGAGAGGGGCCAACGTCCTGACTTTC	CASSLRLARGANVLTF
TRBV5-4	.	.	TRBJ2-2	TGTGCCAGCAGCTCCCGGGACCCTTATGGCGGGGAGCTGTTTTTT	CASSSRDPYGGELFF
TRBV7-9	many	TRBD1	TRBJ2-1	TGTGCCAGCAGCCCTCCGGGACAGGCTTACAATGAGCAGTTCTTC	CASSPPGQAYNEQFF
TRBV7-9	once	.	TRBJ2-5	TGTGCCAGCAGATTTAGCTCTACGGGGGCTGCGGTGGAGACCCAGTACTTC	CASRFSSTGAAVETQYF
TRBV20-1	many	.	TRBJ2-4	TGCAGTGCAACTACAGAAAACATTCAGTACTTC	CSATTENIQYF
TRBV5-5	once	.	TRBJ1-1	TGTGCCAGCAGCTTGGAAGCGGCGGTAGACACTGAAGCTTTCTTT	CASSLEAAVDTEAFF
TRBV5-1	few	.	TRBJ1-6	TGCGCCAGCAGCTTGGCGAACGGACGGCTAAGTGGACCCCTCCACTTT	CASSLANGRLSGPLHF
TRBV10-3	.	.	TRBJ1-2	TGTGCCACTGGCGAGGGGATAAGGATCGTAGGCTACACCTTC	CATGEGIRIVGYTF
TRBV20-1	few	.	TRBJ1-5	TGCAGTGCTAGAGAGCCCCCCGTGGGGTATAATCAGCCCCAGCATTTT	CSAREPPVGYNQPQHF
TRBV4-1	.	.	TRBJ1-1	TGCGCCAGCACCACCAAATGGGGGAAGAACACTGAAGCTTTCTTT	CASTTKWGKNTEAFF
TRBV18	.	TRBD1	TRBJ2-2	TGTGCCAGCGGACAGGGAAACACCGGGGAGCTGTTTTTT	CASGQGNTGELFF
TRBV24-1	.	TRBD1	TRBJ1-2	TGTGCCACCAGTGATTCGGGGACAGACGGCTACACCTTC	CATSDSGTDGYTF
TRBV5-1	.	TRBD1	TRBJ2-3	TGCGCCAGCAGGGGGACAGGGGCAGATACGCAGTATTTT	CASRGTGADTQYF
TRBV5-1	few	TRBD1	TRBJ2-7	TGCGCCAGCAGCTGGACAGGGGGCCTGAATGAGCAGTACTTC	CASSWTGGLNEQYF
TRBV7-3	.	.	TRBJ2-7	TGTGCCAGCAGCTTAAATCCGGTCTACGAGCAGTACTTC	CASSLNPVYEQYF
TRBV6-1	few	.	TRBJ1-1	TGTGCCAGCAGCCGAGCCCTTCTGTCCGGCACTGAAGCTTTCTTT	CASSRALLSGTEAFF
TRBV7-2	.	.	TRBJ1-3	TGTGCCGGCAGCCCGATGGAAGGAAACACCATATATTTT	CAGSPMEGNTIYF
TRBV20-1	few	TRBD2	TRBJ2-5	TGCAGTGCCCGAGGACTAGCGGGGGGGCAAGAGACCCAGTACTTC	CSARGLAGGQETQYF
TRBV7-8	few	TRBD1	TRBJ2-1	TGTGCCAGCAGCCCTTTGACAGGGCTAAATGAGCAGTTCTTC	CASSPLTGLNEQFF
TRBV10-3	.	.	TRBJ2-3	TGTGCCATCAGTGAACTAGGCAGTACGCAGTATTTT	CAISELGSTQYF